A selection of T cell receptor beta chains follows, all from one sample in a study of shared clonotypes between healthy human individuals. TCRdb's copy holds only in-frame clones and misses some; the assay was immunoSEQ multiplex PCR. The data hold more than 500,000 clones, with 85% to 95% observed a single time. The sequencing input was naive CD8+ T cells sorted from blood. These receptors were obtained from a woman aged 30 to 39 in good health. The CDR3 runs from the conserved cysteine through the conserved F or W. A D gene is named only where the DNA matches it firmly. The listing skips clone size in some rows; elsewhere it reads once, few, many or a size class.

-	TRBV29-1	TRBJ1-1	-	TGCAGCGTTACCGGGACCCCGATGAACACTGAAGCTTTCTTT	CSVTGTPMNTEAFF
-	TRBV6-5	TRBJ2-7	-	TGTGCCAGCAGTTACTCAAATAGCGGAGGGGCTAACGAGCAGTACTTC	CASSYSNSGGANEQYF
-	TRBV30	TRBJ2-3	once	TGTGCCTGGGGATCAGGACAGGGAGGGGCAGATACGCAGTATTTT	CAWGSGQGGADTQYF
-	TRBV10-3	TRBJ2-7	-	TGTGCCATCAGTGCCGTAGCGGAGTCCCCCTACGAGCAGTACTTC	CAISAVAESPYEQYF
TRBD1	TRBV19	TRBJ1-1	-	TGTGCCAGTAGCACCCGGGACAGGGGTCGGTACACTGAAGCTTTCTTT	CASSTRDRGRYTEAFF
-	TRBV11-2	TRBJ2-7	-	TGTGCCAGCAGCTTGGGACGGAGCTACGAGCAGTACTTC	CASSLGRSYEQYF
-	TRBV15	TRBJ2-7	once	TGTGCCACCAGCAGATTCGGCTACGAGCAGTACTTC	CATSRFGYEQYF
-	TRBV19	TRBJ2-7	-	TGTGCCAGTAGTATTTATTCAGGGGACTACGAGCAGTACTTC	CASSIYSGDYEQYF
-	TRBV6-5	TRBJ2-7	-	TGTGCCAGCTCCGATTCCTACGAGCAGTACTTC	CASSDSYEQYF
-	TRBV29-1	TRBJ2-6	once	TGCAGCGTGAGGTCGGGGTGGCTTGGGGCCAACGTCCTGACTTTC	CSVRSGWLGANVLTF
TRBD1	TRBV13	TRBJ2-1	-	TGTGCCAGCAGCATCGGGACAGCATTACTTGGAGTTGAGCAGTTCTTC	CASSIGTALLGVEQFF
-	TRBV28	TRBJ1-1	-	TGTGCCAGCAGTTTAGGAGCCGGGATACCGGACACTGAAGCTTTCTTT	CASSLGAGIPDTEAFF
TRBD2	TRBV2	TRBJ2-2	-	TGTGCCAGCAGTGAAGCTGGCGGGAGCTTCGGGGAGCTGTTTTTT	CASSEAGGSFGELFF
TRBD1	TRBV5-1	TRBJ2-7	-	TGCGCCAGCAGCTTAGGGGGACAGCAACTCTCCTACGAGCAGTACTTC	CASSLGGQQLSYEQYF
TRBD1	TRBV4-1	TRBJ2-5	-	TGCGCCAGCAGCCAAGATAGAGGGACAGCGGCCCAAGAGACCCAGTACTTC	CASSQDRGTAAQETQYF
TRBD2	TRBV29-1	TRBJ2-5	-	TGCAGCGTTGAGGCGGGACTAGCGTACGGTGAGACCCAGTACTTC	CSVEAGLAYGETQYF
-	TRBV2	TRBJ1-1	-	TGTGCCAGCAGCCAAGGGGGGGGGCAAGCTTTCTTT	CASSQGGGQAFF
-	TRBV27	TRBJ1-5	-	TGTGCCAGCAGTTCACCAAATCAGCCCCAGCATTTT	CASSSPNQPQHF
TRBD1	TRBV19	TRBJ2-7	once	TGTGCCAGTAGTCCGGGACAGGGAAACTACGAGCAGTACTTC	CASSPGQGNYEQYF
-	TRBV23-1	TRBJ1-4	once	TGCGCCAGCAGTCTTATAGACAGGTACTTCGAAAAACTGTTTTTT	CASSLIDRYFEKLFF
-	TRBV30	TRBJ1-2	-	TGTGCCTGGAGCCCAAGACCAGCTTTTAACTATGGCTACACCTTC	CAWSPRPAFNYGYTF
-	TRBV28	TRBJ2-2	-	TGTGCCAGCAGTTCCGGGGAGCTGTTTTTT	CASSSGELFF
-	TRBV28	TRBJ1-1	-	TGTGCCAGCAGCCTAAACAGGGTTGGTTTGAACACTGAAGCTTTCTTT	CASSLNRVGLNTEAFF
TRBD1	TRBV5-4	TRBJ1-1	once	TGTGCCAGCAGCTTTTCAGGGGGACCTGAAGCTTTCTTT	CASSFSGGPEAFF
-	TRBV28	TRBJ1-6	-	TGTGCCAGCCAGGGTACCCTCTTTAATTCACCCCTCCACTTT	CASQGTLFNSPLHF
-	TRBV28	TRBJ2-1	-	TGTGCCAGCAGTGGTACTAGTAGGTCCTACAATGAGCAGTTCTTC	CASSGTSRSYNEQFF
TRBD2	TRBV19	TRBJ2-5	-	TGTGCCAGTAGTATGGGACTAGCGGGAGAGACCCAGTACTTC	CASSMGLAGETQYF
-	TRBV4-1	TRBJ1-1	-	TGCGCCAGCAGCCAAGGAATCCTGGTGGTGGCTGAAGCTTTCTTT	CASSQGILVVAEAFF
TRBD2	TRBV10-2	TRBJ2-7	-	TGCGCCAGCCGGGGAGCGGGAGCCTACGAGCAGTACTTC	CASRGAGAYEQYF
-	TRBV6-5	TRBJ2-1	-	TGTGCCAGCCGAGTATCGCTATTGAATGAGCAGTTCTTC	CASRVSLLNEQFF
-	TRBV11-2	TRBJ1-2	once	TGTGCCAGCAGCTCGCTCGGGGGACTTAACTATGGCTACACCTTC	CASSSLGGLNYGYTF
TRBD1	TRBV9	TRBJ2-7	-	TGTGCCAGCAGCGTTGAGACAGGGAGCGCGTTCGAGCAGTACTTC	CASSVETGSAFEQYF
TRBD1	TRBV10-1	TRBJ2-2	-	TGCGCCAGCAGAGCCGGGACAGGGATCACCGGGGAGCTGTTTTTT	CASRAGTGITGELFF
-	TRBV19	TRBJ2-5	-	TGTGCCAGTAGTACCTGGACGGAGGACCAAGAGACCCAGTACTTC	CASSTWTEDQETQYF
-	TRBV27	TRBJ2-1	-	TGTGCCAGCAGTCTTGTCCGGGTCTCCTACAATGAGCAGTTCTTC	CASSLVRVSYNEQFF
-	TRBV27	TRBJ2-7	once	TGTGCCAGCAGTTGGGACGTAGGATACGAGCAGTACTTC	CASSWDVGYEQYF
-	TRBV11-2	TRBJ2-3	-	TGTGCCAGCAGCTTGGGAGATACGCAGTATTTT	CASSLGDTQYF
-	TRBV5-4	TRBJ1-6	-	TGTGCCAGCAGCTTCTCCTGGGTGTCACCCCTCCACTTT	CASSFSWVSPLHF
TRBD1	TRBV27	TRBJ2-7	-	TGTGCCAGCAATCCGGGACAGATAAGCTCCTACGAGCAGTACTTC	CASNPGQISSYEQYF
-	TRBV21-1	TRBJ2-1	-	TGTGCCAGCAGCAAGTACATCTATGAGCAGTTCTTC	CASSKYIYEQFF
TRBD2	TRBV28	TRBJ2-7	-	TGTGCCAGCACCAATAGCGGGAGGGCCTACGAGCAGTACTTC	CASTNSGRAYEQYF
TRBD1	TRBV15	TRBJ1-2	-	TGTGCCACCAGCAGAGAATGGGACAGCTACTATGGCTACACCTTC	CATSREWDSYYGYTF
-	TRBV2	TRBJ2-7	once	TGTGCCAGCTCCGACAGAACCTACGAGCAGTACTTC	CASSDRTYEQYF